The clone carrying this T cell receptor (beta chain) appeared once. From germline, CDR1 is SQVTM and CDR2 ANQGSEA. The CDR3 consists of 15 residues. V shed 7 bases and J 5 bases; nucleotides not matched to a gene: 10. Source study methods: Reference gene primer amplification gave estimated nucleated cell counts. Sequenced by immunoSEQ multiplex PCR; TCRdb stores in-frame clones only, minus some. That table is the source of V, J and clone size, and D and trimming were worked out from the DNA. The data hold 75,000 to 90,000 clones, with approximately 86% observed a single time. This specimen comes from a study of blood T cell repertoires in COVID-19. Study-wide context: Some COVID-19 samples were acute and others convalescent; all came from the United States, Italy and Spain. The cDNA or gDNA used as material had been derived from T cells, B-cell-depleted T cells, or PBMCs.

This chain links TRBV29-1 with TRBJ2-1, with TRBD2 matching 11 bases. The clonotype was recovered from a man at least 80 years old with active or convalescent COVID-19. Input material: peripheral blood. CDR3 sequence reads: CSGWAGTSGNNEQFF. In nucleotides, the CDR3 is TGCAGCGGATGGGCCGGGACTAGCGGTAACAATGAGCAGTTCTTC.